The clone carrying this TCR beta chain was counted many times. CDR3 length: 17 residues. V gave up 7 bases and J gave up 3 bases, with 22 bases separating them. These data come from a study of regulatory T cells in long-lasting Graves disease. Through Arm-PCR of CDR3 regions and iRepertoire HTBI primers, TCR beta libraries were built. TCRdb re-derived calls from the multiplex PCR reads in MiXCR, one entry per CDR3 protein. The table records around 460,000 distinct CDR3 sequences, 13% to 15% of them present only once. Time point here: newly diagnosed GD, antithyroid drugs for less than 3 months. The TCR library was prepared using RNA isolated from PBMCs. These data are also associated with another study on T cells in Graves' hyperthyroidism and ophthalmopathy.

Sample: peripheral blood mononuclear cells (PBMCs), taken at new diagnosis, from a patient treated with antithyroid drugs. This receptor was obtained from a woman aged 45 to 65 with Graves disease. This chain connects TRBV12-3 or TRBV12-4 to TRBJ1-5; D perhaps matches TRBD1 (5 bases). The CDR3 here is CASTRGFSGGYNQPQHF. The CDR3 DNA follows: TGTGCCAGCACCCGAGGGTTTTCCGGGGGATACAATCAGCCCCAGCATTTT.